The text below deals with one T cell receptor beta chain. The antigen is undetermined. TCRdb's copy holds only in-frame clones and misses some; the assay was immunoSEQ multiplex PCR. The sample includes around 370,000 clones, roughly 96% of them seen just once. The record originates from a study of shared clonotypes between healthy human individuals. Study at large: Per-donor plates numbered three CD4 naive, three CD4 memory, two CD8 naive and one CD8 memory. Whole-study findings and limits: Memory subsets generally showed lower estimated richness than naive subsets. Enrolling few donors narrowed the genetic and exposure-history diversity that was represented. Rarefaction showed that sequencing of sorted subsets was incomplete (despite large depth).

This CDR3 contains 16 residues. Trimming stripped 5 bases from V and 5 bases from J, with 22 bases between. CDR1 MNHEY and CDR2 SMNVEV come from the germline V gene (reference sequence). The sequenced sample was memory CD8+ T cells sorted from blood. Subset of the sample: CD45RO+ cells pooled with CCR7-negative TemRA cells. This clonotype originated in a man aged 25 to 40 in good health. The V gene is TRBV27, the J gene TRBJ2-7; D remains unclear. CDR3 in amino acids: CASSQSPYQLSHEQYF. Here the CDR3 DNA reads TGTGCCAGCAGTCAATCCCCCTATCAACTTTCCCACGAGCAGTACTTC.